This T cell receptor beta chain was identified in a study of blood T cell repertoires in COVID-19. The participants were between roughly 18 and 89 years old and came from roughly 24 US areas. In assigning cohorts, the study relied on participant-reported clinical history. Measured with immunoSEQ multiplex PCR; TCRdb has only the in-frame clones, and not every one. The repertoire holds a few hundred thousand clones, 65% to 90% seen once, with about 4.1% in the top ten. The ends were cut back, 4 bases at V and 4 bases at J, with 13 bases in the middle. This CDR3 has 14 amino acids. CDR1 is LNHDA and CDR2 is SQIVND in the germline V gene (reference sequence).

Source material: PBMCs or T cells enriched from blood (not recorded which). The chain is built from TRBV19 and TRBJ1-2, with D maybe TRBD1 (6 bases). The receptor was derived from a woman between 35 and 50 years old with acute COVID-19. CDR3 amino acids: CASSTRQDLYGYTF. CDR3 DNA: TGTGCCAGTAGTACCCGACAGGACCTCTATGGCTACACCTTC.